This is a list of T cell receptor beta chains from one sample in a study of technical replicates of blood from several donors. Some clones are missing from TCRdb's copy, which holds only in-frame ones; the method was immunoSEQ multiplex PCR. Of around 61,000 clones listed, around 97% were seen once; the top ten hold 0.15% to 0.25%. The sequencing input was T cells isolated from PBMCs. These receptors were collected from a human donor in good health. CDR3s include the opening cysteine and the closing phenylalanine or tryptophan. A D gene is named only where the DNA matches it firmly. Not all rows give a size; the values are once, few, many and, for expanded clones, a class.

>TRBJ2-1|TRBD2|17|TRBV11-2|-
TGTGCCAGCAGCTTATCAAGCGGGAGATTCTCCTACAATGAGCAGTTCTTC
CASSLSSGRFSYNEQFF
>TRBJ1-1|TRBD1|14|TRBV6-5|-
TGTGCCAGCAAACAGACAGGGGGCAACTTTGAAGCTTTCTTT
CASKQTGGNFEAFF
>TRBJ2-7|-|14|TRBV7-9|-
TGTGCCAGCAGCTTAAGACAGGATGTCTACGAGCAGTACTTC
CASSLRQDVYEQYF
>TRBJ2-1|-|15|TRBV7-2|-
TGTGCCAGCAGCTTAGTGAGTAGCGAGAACAATGAGCAGTTCTTC
CASSLVSSENNEQFF
>TRBJ2-7|-|11|TRBV2|-
TGTGCCAGCAGATCTCCCTACGAGCAGTACTTC
CASRSPYEQYF
>TRBJ2-5|TRBD2|15|TRBV5-4|-
TGTGCCAGCAGCTTGGCGACGGGGGGAGCAGAGACCCAGTACTTC
CASSLATGGAETQYF
>TRBJ2-1|TRBD1|14|TRBV29-1|-
TGCAGCGGTGAGGGACAGCCGATCGGGGATGAGCAGTTCTTC
CSGEGQPIGDEQFF
>TRBJ2-3|-|15|TRBV9|-
TGTGCCAGCAGCGTAGCATCGGGACACCCAGATACGCAGTATTTT
CASSVASGHPDTQYF
>TRBJ2-7|-|14|TRBV6-1|-
TGTGCCAGCGGTCAGGGGACCCTTACCTACGAGCAGTACTTC
CASGQGTLTYEQYF
>TRBJ2-2|TRBD2|16|TRBV7-2|once
TGTGCCAGCAGCTTAGAGGGAGGGCCAAGCACCGGGGAGCTGTTTTTT
CASSLEGGPSTGELFF
>TRBJ2-5|-|16|TRBV7-2|-
TGTGCCAGCAGCTCAAGATCCAGGGGGGTGGCGCAGACCCAGTACTTC
CASSSRSRGVAQTQYF
>TRBJ2-1|TRBD2|15|TRBV7-2|-
TGTGCCAGCAAATCCGGGAGCGGGGAGGGGAATGAGCAGTTCTTC
CASKSGSGEGNEQFF
>TRBJ1-4|TRBD1|14|TRBV18|once
TGTGCCAGCTCACGGGGGACAGGGAATGAAAAACTGTTTTTT
CASSRGTGNEKLFF
>TRBJ2-3|-|15|TRBV14|-
TGTGCCAGCAGCCAAGGGTATACTTCCCAAGATACGCAGTATTTT
CASSQGYTSQDTQYF
>TRBJ2-5|TRBD2|19|TRBV11-2|-
TGTGCCAGCAGCTTAGATTTTTGGGCTAGCGGGAGGGGAGGGGAGACCCAGTACTTC
CASSLDFWASGRGGETQYF
>TRBJ1-3|-|16|TRBV10-3|-
TGTGCCATGATGGAGGACGAGACCGGGTCTGGAAACACCATATATTTT
CAMMEDETGSGNTIYF
>TRBJ2-1|TRBD2|15|TRBV5-1|-
TGCGCCAGCTCGAAGGGTAGCGGGAGGGTGTATGAGCAGTTCTTC
CASSKGSGRVYEQFF